The following is a T cell receptor beta chain sequence with its context. The target antigen is unknown. The sample originates from a study of OX40 agonist ivuxolimab in advanced cancers. Study-wide results and limits: The antigen specificity of the peripheral T cells (those that were expanded) was not determined. Some nonresponders additionally presented with little normalized T-cell clonal expansion.

Sequencing was performed with immunoSEQ multiplex PCR; in TCRdb, only in-frame clones are kept and a portion is missing. The top ten hold more than 0.4% of the sample, which has about 61,000 clones, approximately 77% seen once. From germline, CDR1 is MNHNY and CDR2 SVGAGI (reference sequence). The CDR3 has 15 amino acids. V shed 4 bases and J 4 bases; nucleotides not matched to a gene: 2. The starting material was CD4+ or CD8+ T cells sorted from blood, obtained in a trial of the OX40 agonist ivuxolimab. The V and J genes are TRBV6-6 and TRBJ2-3, with 13 bases lining up with TRBD2. The receptor was isolated from an adult with an advanced solid tumor such as melanoma, head and neck, liver or kidney cancer. The CDR3 reads CASSLLAGGADTQYF. DNA of the CDR3: TGTGCCAGCAGTTTACTAGCGGGAGGGGCAGATACGCAGTATTTT.